This T cell receptor (beta chain) was observed in a study of blood T cell repertoires in COVID-19. Repertoires were generated with immunoSEQ multiplex PCR, while TCRdb's copy carries only in-frame clones and drops some. The table has 110,000 to 150,000 clones, over 80% seen once. The table lists this clone with a count of one. The TCR was taken from a woman older than 75 with acute or convalescent COVID-19. Source material: peripheral blood.

In DNA form, the CDR3 reads TGCAGTGCTACAGTGAGGTATGGCTACACCTTC. Amino acids: CSATVRYGYTF. The genes are TRBV20-1 and TRBJ1-2; D remains unclear. Germline-derived CDR1 and CDR2 are DFQATT and SNEGSKA (reference sequence). The CDR3 spans 11 residues. Trimming shortened V by 4 bases and J by 5 bases, and 8 bases separated the two germline ends.